The sequence of this TCR beta chain was determined in a study of blood T cell repertoires in COVID-19. This clone was detected only once. In the original processing: Nucleated cell number was recorded as an estimate derived from reference gene primer amplification. This table comes from immunoSEQ multiplex PCR, and its TCRdb copy is limited to in-frame clones, with some not included. The V and J calls and clone size were taken over from that table, and D and trimming were inferred from the DNA. The repertoire holds some 270,000 clones, roughly four fifths seen once, with roughly 3.6% in the top ten. Trimming cost V 2 bases and J 5 bases, with 3 bases left between them. This CDR3 region has 11 residues. Germline V gene data show CDR1 as WSHSY and CDR2 as SAAADI.

This chain links TRBV10-2 with TRBJ2-5; D is unclear. The TCR sequence derives from a man aged 50-59 years who had recovered from COVID-19. The sample comprised PBMCs or T cells enriched from blood (not recorded which). CDR3 amino acids: CASSELETQYF. The CDR3 nucleotides read TGCGCCAGCAGTGAGCTTGAGACCCAGTACTTC.